These 13 T cell receptor beta chains originate from one sample sequenced in a study of control samples from healthy donors and cancer patients. Generated by immunoSEQ multiplex PCR, the TCRdb table keeps only in-frame clones and is missing some. Here the sample spans approximately 120,000 clones, approximately 87% being singletons. The specimen was blood. The receptor source for this set is a man aged 55 to 69 in good health.

This clone has just one count. J is TRBJ2-2 and V is TRBV27; D gene uncertain. There are 14 residues in the CDR3. Looked up from germline, CDR1 is MNHEY and CDR2 is SMNVEV (reference sequence). V lost 2 bases and J 1 base, leaving 5 bases between the germline ends. In nucleotides, the CDR3 is TGTGCCAGCAGTTTAAGGGAGAACACCGGGGAGCTGTTTTTT. This translates into CASSLRENTGELFF.

Of note for this clone: At the DNA level, this CDR3 is encoded by other sequences in the same sample as well. The V gene is TRBV3-1 (or the pseudogene TRBV3-2), the J gene TRBJ2-2; 7 bases are a match to TRBD2. The CDR3 loop spans 14 amino acids. CDR1 is LGHDT, CDR2 YNNKEL, per germline (reference sequence). Losses at the gene ends were 4 bases for V and 5 bases for J; bases not matched to a gene: 4. The CDR3 DNA sequence: TGTGCCAGCAGCCCCGTCGGGGGGACCGGGGAGCTGTTTTTT. It is translated as CASSPVGGTGELFF.

The chain is built from TRBV4-2 and TRBJ2-3; D is undetermined. Germline V gene lookup returns CDR1 LGHNA and CDR2 YNFKEQ. The V gene lost 0 bases and the J gene lost 6 bases, with 13 bases spanning the gap. This CDR3 region has 15 residues. For the CDR3, the DNA is TGTGCCAGCAGCCAAGACTCCGGAAGCGCGGATACGCAGTATTTT. Translating it yields CASSQDSGSADTQYF.

The V gene is TRBV27, the J gene TRBJ1-4; 7 nucleotides align to TRBD1. Losses at the gene ends were 4 bases for V and 7 bases for J; bases not matched to a gene: 6. The CDR3 runs 14 residues. Germline V lookup: CDR1 MNHEY, CDR2 SMNVEV (reference sequence). The CDR3 region has the DNA TGTGCCAGCAGTTCTAGGGGGCCTGGTGAAAAACTGTTTTTT. Its protein product is CASSSRGPGEKLFF.

This clone was seen a few times. The genes are TRBV3-1 (or the pseudogene TRBV3-2) and TRBJ2-7; possible D gene TRBD2, 6 bases. Germline CDR1 and CDR2: LGHDT and YNNKEL (reference sequence). The CDR3 sequence is 15 residues long. Deletions cut 3 bases from V and 7 bases from J, with 19 bases between. CDR3 coding DNA: TGTGCCAGCAGCCACTCCGGGTCTACCGCGGGGGAGCAGTACTTC. Translating it yields CASSHSGSTAGEQYF.

The V call is TRBV30, the J call TRBJ1-4; possibly TRBD1 for D (6 bases). This CDR3 has 15 amino acids. The germline gives CDR1 GTSNPN, CDR2 SVGIG (reference sequence). V was shortened by 1 base and J by 3 bases, with 12 bases between the two germline ends. CDR3 in amino acids: CAWSEGGQPNEKLFF. The CDR3 DNA reads TGTGCCTGGAGTGAAGGGGGTCAGCCTAATGAAAAACTGTTTTTT.

V and J are TRBV12-3 or TRBV12-4 and TRBJ2-5; the D is unclear. This CDR3 region has 11 residues. Trimming left V 3 bases short and J 3 bases short, with 2 bases between. The CDR3 region is CASSLKETQYF. The CDR3 DNA sequence: TGTGCCAGCAGTTTGAAAGAGACCCAGTACTTC.

V and J are TRBV24-1 and TRBJ1-2; D is ambiguous. This CDR3 region has 11 residues. In germline, CDR1 is KGHDR, CDR2 SFDVKD. Trimming removed 3 bases at V and 8 bases at J, with 6 bases between. CDR3 DNA: TGTGCCACCAGTGATGGGTACGGCTACACCTTC. It codes for CATSDGYGYTF.

The chain couples TRBV18 to TRBJ1-5; D ambiguous. CDR1 KGHSH and CDR2 LQKENI come from the germline V gene. This CDR3 has 14 residues. V dropped 4 bases and J dropped 4 bases, with 11 bases sitting between them. This chain's CDR3 is CASSQGRGNQPQHF. The CDR3, as DNA: TGTGCCAGCTCACAGGGTAGAGGAAATCAGCCCCAGCATTTT.

The chain uses TRBV24-1 and TRBJ1-1, with 9 nucleotides matching TRBD1. J gave up 5 bases and V 3 bases, and 6 bases lay outside the gene matches. This CDR3 comprises 15 residues. Germline lookup yields CDR1 KGHDR and CDR2 SFDVKD. CDR3 sequence: CATSDVGQGGTEAFF. As DNA, the CDR3 is TGTGCCACCAGTGATGTGGGACAGGGTGGGACTGAAGCTTTCTTT.

This CDR3 reads CASSLQSTGSNTGELFF. The CDR3 DNA follows: TGTGCCAGCTCATTACAATCGACAGGTTCGAACACCGGGGAGCTGTTTTTT. The rearrangement joins TRBV18 to TRBJ2-2; possibly TRBD1 for D (6 bases). V lost 5 bases and J lost 0, with 16 bases in between. The CDR3 sequence is 17 residues long. Germline CDR1 is KGHSH and CDR2 is LQKENI.

This clone came up a few times. The genes are TRBV12-3 or TRBV12-4 and TRBJ1-2; D call uncertain. V gave up 5 bases and J gave up 8 bases, with 9 bases separating them. The CDR3 runs to 11 residues. The CDR3 region is CASSGRMGYTF. The DNA for the CDR3 is TGTGCCAGCAGTGGTCGGATGGGCTACACCTTC.

This clone came up a few times. The rearrangement links TRBV7-2 to TRBJ1-5; weak D call: TRBD1 (5 bases). Germline V lookup: CDR1 SGHTA, CDR2 FQGNSA. Trimming stripped 3 bases from V and 2 bases from J, with 14 bases between. The CDR3 spans 16 residues. The CDR3 is CASSLGDGVGNQPQHF. The CDR3 bases are TGTGCCAGCAGCTTGGGGGACGGTGTGGGCAATCAGCCCCAGCATTTT.